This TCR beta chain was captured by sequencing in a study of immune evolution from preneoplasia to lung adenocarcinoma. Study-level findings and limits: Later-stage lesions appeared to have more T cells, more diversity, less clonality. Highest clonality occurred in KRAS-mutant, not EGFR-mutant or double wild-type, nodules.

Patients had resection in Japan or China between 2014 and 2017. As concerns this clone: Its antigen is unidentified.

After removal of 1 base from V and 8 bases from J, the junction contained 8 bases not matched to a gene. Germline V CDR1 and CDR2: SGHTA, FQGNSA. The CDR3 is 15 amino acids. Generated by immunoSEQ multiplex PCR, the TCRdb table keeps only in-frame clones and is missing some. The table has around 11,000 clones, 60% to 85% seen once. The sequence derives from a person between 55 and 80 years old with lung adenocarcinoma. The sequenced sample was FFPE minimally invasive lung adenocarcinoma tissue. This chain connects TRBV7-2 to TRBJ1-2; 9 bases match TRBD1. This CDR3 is CASSLGGQGFGGYTF. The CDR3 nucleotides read TGTGCCAGCAGCTTAGGGGGACAGGGTTTCGGAGGCTACACCTTC.